Listed below are T cell receptor beta chains from one sample, sequenced in a study of cytomegalovirus exposure and HLA in healthy donors. Measured with immunoSEQ multiplex PCR; TCRdb has only the in-frame clones, and not every one. The sample holds some 140,000 clones, about 86% seen once. The sequencing input was PBMCs. These TCRs come from a human donor in good health. Both conserved end residues are part of each CDR3. D genes are given only for firm matches. Size is omitted from some rows. Given values are once, few, many or a class for expanded clones.

d_call	clone_size	v_call	j_call	cdr3_aa	cdr3_nt
TRBD1	NA	TRBV6-1	TRBJ1-5	CASSPGQEPQPQHF	TGTGCCAGCAGTCCGGGACAGGAGCCCCAGCCCCAGCATTTT
NA	once	TRBV5-1	TRBJ2-6	CASMEPGANVLTF	TGCGCCAGCATGGAGCCTGGGGCCAACGTCCTGACTTTC
NA	NA	TRBV9	TRBJ2-3	CASSVVAGPRDAQYF	TGTGCCAGCAGCGTAGTGGCAGGCCCACGTGATGCGCAGTATTTT
TRBD1	once	TRBV6-6	TRBJ2-5	CASSYLTGVETQYF	TGTGCCAGCAGTTACTTGACAGGGGTCGAGACCCAGTACTTC
TRBD1	NA	TRBV19	TRBJ2-1	CASRTTGVRNEQFF	TGTGCCAGTAGGACAACAGGGGTAAGGAATGAGCAGTTCTTC
TRBD1	NA	TRBV27	TRBJ2-2	CASSARVAAGGTGELFF	TGTGCCAGCAGTGCCCGGGTCGCGGCAGGGGGTACCGGGGAGCTGTTTTTT
NA	NA	TRBV6-1	TRBJ1-4	CASRTGGREKLFF	TGTGCCAGCAGGACCGGGGGACGCGAAAAACTGTTTTTT
NA	NA	TRBV7-9	TRBJ2-2	CASGSGELFF	TGTGCCTCGGGGTCCGGGGAGCTGTTTTTT
TRBD2	NA	TRBV9	TRBJ2-1	CASSVSTGTSFNEQFF	TGTGCCAGCAGCGTCTCAACCGGGACTAGCTTCAATGAGCAGTTCTTC
NA	NA	TRBV11-2	TRBJ1-2	CASSLRQTHNYGYTF	TGTGCCAGCAGCCTCCGACAGACTCATAACTATGGCTACACCTTC
TRBD1	NA	TRBV2	TRBJ2-2	CAALDRTPGTGELFF	TGTGCCGCCCTGGACAGGACACCTGGCACCGGGGAGCTGTTTTTT
TRBD1	NA	TRBV28	TRBJ1-2	CASRSGQDYGYTF	TGTGCCAGCAGAAGCGGACAGGACTATGGCTACACCTTC
TRBD2	NA	TRBV27	TRBJ2-7	CASSLYLAESYEQYF	TGTGCCAGCAGTTTATATCTAGCGGAATCCTACGAGCAGTACTTC
TRBD1	NA	TRBV5-1	TRBJ2-3	CASSWGTGGASDTQYF	TGCGCCAGCAGCTGGGGGACAGGGGGCGCCTCAGATACGCAGTATTTT
NA	NA	TRBV10-3	TRBJ1-3	CAISGSVSGNTIYF	TGTGCCATCAGTGGCTCGGTCTCTGGAAACACCATATATTTT
NA	NA	TRBV29-1	TRBJ2-3	CSVRTGDRTSDTQYF	TGCAGCGTTCGAACAGGAGATAGAACCTCTGATACGCAGTATTTT
TRBD1	NA	TRBV6-1	TRBJ1-1	CASRSGTGHTEAFF	TGTGCCAGCAGGAGCGGGACAGGCCACACTGAAGCTTTCTTT
TRBD2	NA	TRBV10-2	TRBJ2-7	CASGAGGDEQYF	TGCGCCAGCGGGGCGGGGGGCGACGAGCAGTACTTC